This TCR beta chain was identified during a study of T-cell reconstitution after alpha-beta-depleted transplantation in children. Unique molecular identifiers featured in how the TCRbeta library was prepared. MiXCR was run by TCRdb on the PCR reads, yielding one entry per CDR3 protein. The table shows about 610,000 distinct CDR3 sequences, with more than 9% occurring only once. This clonotype was detected a few times. This CDR3 has 16 residues. J was trimmed by 6 bases and V by 0 bases; bases with no gene match: 10. From germline, CDR1 is LGHNA and CDR2 YSLEER. The clonotype comes from a human donor who donated a stem cell graft to a child with acute myeloid leukemia. The source was PBMCs from the stem cell graft donor, collected from the stem cell graft. The chain recombines TRBV4-3 with TRBJ1-1; 7 bases agree with TRBD1. CDR3 region: CASSQDSAGGGAEAFF. For the CDR3, the DNA is TGCGCCAGCAGCCAAGATTCCGCAGGGGGGGGTGCTGAAGCTTTCTTT.